This record concerns one TCR beta chain sequence. Its antigen is unknown. CDR1 SGHDN and CDR2 FVKESK come from the germline V gene. CDR3 length equals 13 residues. V was shortened by 1 base and J by 9 bases, with 10 bases between the two germline ends. These data originate in a study of brain T cells in children with intractable seizures. Findings and limits, study-wide: Patients' HCMV serostatus was unknown; virus specificity rests on CDR3 similarity alone. Pre-surgery blood may have been undersampled, hiding some clones.

Assay: immunoSEQ multiplex PCR; the TCRdb copy retains only in-frame clones and omits some. This sample carries 300,000 to 400,000 clones, about 94% of them seen once, and the ten largest clones take roughly 5.7%. The time point is: blood from clinic visit 5 months post-surgery; TSC patient then seizure free. Surgery cases with the highest brain T cell transcript signatures were chosen for sequencing. Patients received at least one anti-epileptic drug before surgery. This chain uses TRBV14 with TRBJ2-4; D remains unclear. This specimen was peripheral blood, taken more than 4 months after surgery. The clonotype comes from a boy under three years old with tuberous sclerosis and intractable seizures. The CDR3 DNA is TGTGCCAGCAGCCAAGGCATACGAAGCATTCAGTACTTC. It yields the protein CASSQGIRSIQYF. Variable domain in full (rest from reference TRBV14 and TRBJ2-4): EAGVTQFPSHSVIEKGQTVTLRCDPISGHDNLYWYRRVMGKEIKFLLHFVKESKQDESGMPNNRFLAERTGGTYSTLKVQPAELEDSGVYFCASSQGIRSIQYFGAGTRLSVL.